The sequence of this TCR beta chain was determined in a study of STAT5B mutations in CD4+ large granular lymphocyte leukemia (dated by TCRdb to between 2021 and 2024). In the study overall: Among healthy controls, the CDR3 'QG' motif was associated with a particular HLA allele. TCRbeta repertoires of CD4+ T-cell large granular lymphocyte leukemia patients were compared with those of healthy blood donors. Flow cytometry performed on FACSCanto II or FACSVerse showed that the purified fractions had more than 95% purity among lymphocytes.

This clone was counted a single time. Its specific antigen is unknown. The sample holds no much larger clone one base away, and base qualities are not on file. TCRbeta rearrangements were sequenced from genomic DNA using the immunoSEQ assay at survey resolution. On the authors' methods: In the TCR sequencing data, the lowest productive clonotype frequency that could be detected was 2.59 x 10-5. Analyses included only productive TCRbeta rearrangements, meaning complete and in-frame sequences. Clonality for each sample was calculated as Simpson clonality in the immunoSEQ Analyzer version 3.0. Clones were binned by frequency as very rare, small, medium, large (1-20%) or hyperexpanded (>20%). Generation probabilities were estimated with OLGA 1.2.3, V-gene circos plots were made with VDJtools, specificities were searched in VDJdb, and CDR3 motifs were identified with GLIPH. Held by TCRdb, this immuneACCESS table contains in-frame sequences only and omits some clones. Under half of the omission traces to an unresolved V gene where checked; the cause of the rest is unknown. The D gene and trimming were derived from the DNA, and the V and J assignments and clone size from that table. The sample table records 35,000 to 40,000 clones; 70% to 80% of these occur just once. The ten largest clones add up to less than 0.7% of the sample.

The full study reports these points: Data were not HLA-matched; higher clonality in CD4+ versus CD8+ T-LGLL could reflect the relatively small sample size. Compared with healthy CD4+ repertoires, CD4-sorted patient repertoires appeared more clonal, and this difference remained even after the putative leukemic clones were removed. Main leukemic clonotypes were private to each patient, although approximately 25% appeared at low frequency in other patients' non-leukemic repertoires.

Buffy coats from some 35 blood donors, supplied by the Finnish Red Cross blood service, were used as healthy controls. All TCR-sequenced material derived from peripheral blood: patient blood samples and healthy donor buffy coats. Peripheral blood mononuclear cells were isolated by Ficoll-Hypaque gradient centrifugation. CD4+ cells were magnetically purified from the buffy coats of healthy controls. Genomic DNA was extracted with the Gentra Puregene Cell and Tissue kit and quantified on a Qubit 2.0 fluorometer. Sequenced sample: CD4+ T cells from blood buffy coats. This TCR was sampled from a human donor in good health.

Here is the DNA: TGCGCCAGCAGCCAACGGGGGGCAAGAGGCGATTACAATGAGCAGTTCTTC. The encoded protein is CASSQRGARGDYNEQFF. The chain is made from TRBV4-3 and TRBJ2-1; the D segment could be TRBD2, given 7 matching bases. The V and J ends are trimmed by 2 bases and 4 bases, leaving 18 bases between them. Including cysteine and phenylalanine, the CDR3 has 17 amino acids. The read is trimmed to its CDR3 DNA, 51 bases read in frame from base 1. For CDR1 and CDR2, the germline V gene lists LGHNA and YSLEER.